This passage covers 28 T cell receptor beta chains from one sample sequenced in a study of T cells in localized non-small cell lung cancer. TCRdb's table, derived via immunoSEQ multiplex PCR, lists solely in-frame clones and lacks some. Here the sample spans 50,000 to 60,000 clones, 60% to 85% being singletons. This material consisted of PBMCs, taken before any cancer treatment. The receptors shown here come from a woman between 35 and 70 years old with stage II lung adenocarcinoma.

The genes are TRBV28 and TRBJ2-7; TRBD2 matches 7 bases. V was clipped by 4 bases and J by 3 bases; unmatched bases: 9. Germline CDR1 reads MDHEN; CDR2 reads SYDVKM. There are 15 residues in the CDR3. The CDR3, as DNA: TGTGCCAGCAGTTCCCCTGGGAGGGAACGCTACGAGCAGTACTTC. Translated: CASSSPGRERYEQYF.

In its sample, this clone was seen a few times. The gene calls are TRBV6-5 and TRBJ2-1, with 7 bases lining up with TRBD2. Germline values: CDR1 MNHEY, CDR2 SVGAGI. V shed 8 bases, J shed 15 bases, and the junction held 13 bases outside the gene matches. CDR3 size: 12 residues. In DNA form, the CDR3 reads TGTGCCAGCCAAAACGGGGGGAGGCTGTTGTTCTTC. Amino acids: CASQNGGRLLFF.

This clone has more than one count but fewer than ten. This rearrangement joins TRBV10-1 to TRBJ2-2; D not certain. V lost 6 bases, J lost 4 bases, and 12 bases lay in between. Germline loops: CDR1 WNHNN, CDR2 SYGVQD (reference sequence). This CDR3 comprises 14 residues. The CDR3: CASRQSPSTGELFF. The CDR3 DNA reads TGCGCCAGCAGACAGAGCCCATCCACCGGGGAGCTGTTTTTT.

V and J are TRBV11-2 and TRBJ2-7; D is unclear. Germline CDR1 reads SGHAT; CDR2 reads FQNNGV. The CDR3 length is 12 residues. Trimming pared 5 bases from V and 3 bases from J, leaving 8 bases between. In DNA form, the CDR3 reads TGTGCCAGCAGCCCCCCCCTCTACGAGCAGTACTTC. This sequence encodes CASSPPLYEQYF.

The chain recombines TRBV5-6 with TRBJ1-2; TRBD1 aligns across 9 bases. Germline V lookup: CDR1 SGHDT, CDR2 YYEEEE. V lost 3 bases and J lost 2; bases outside the gene matches: 2. CDR3 length: 14 residues. CDR3 in DNA: TGTGCCAGCAGCTCCGGACAGGGGAACTATGGCTACACCTTC. This encodes CASSSGQGNYGYTF.

This chain's CDR3 is CASSDGGEKLFF. The CDR3 nucleotides are TGTGCCAGCAGCGATGGAGGTGAAAAACTGTTTTTT. The chain couples TRBV7-6 to TRBJ1-4; D not resolved. V was clipped by 5 bases and J by 7 bases, with 8 bases between them. CDR1 and CDR2 from the germline V gene are SGHVS and FNYEAQ. This CDR3 has 12 residues.

The chain carries TRBV27 and TRBJ2-7; no clear D. This CDR3 comprises 15 residues. Germline lookup yields CDR1 MNHEY and CDR2 SMNVEV (reference sequence). V was shortened by 6 bases and J by 3 bases, with 18 bases between the two germline ends. In DNA form, the CDR3 reads TGTGCCAGCAGCCGGAACCGGGCAGGAATCTACGAGCAGTACTTC. Protein sequence: CASSRNRAGIYEQYF.

The rearrangement uses TRBV6-1 and TRBJ1-2; 9 bases agree with TRBD1. J lost 6 bases, V lost 5 bases, and 10 bases had no gene match. Looked up from germline, CDR1 is MNHNS and CDR2 is SASEGT. This CDR3 is built from 15 residues. CDR3 nucleotide sequence: TGTGCCAGCAGTTTGACAGGGGGGCCTGCTCATGGCTACACCTTC. It encodes CASSLTGGPAHGYTF.

This clone was found a few times. CDR3 DNA: TGTGCCAGCAGCTTACAGGGTGGCTACACCTTC. It translates to CASSLQGGYTF. The V gene is TRBV7-9, the J gene TRBJ1-2, with TRBD1 as a possible D gene (5 bases). Trimming stripped 2 bases from V and 7 bases from J, with 5 bases between. CDR1 is SEHNR, CDR2 FQNEAQ, per germline (reference sequence). The CDR3 runs to 11 residues.

This clone appeared a few times. The genes are TRBV30 and TRBJ1-5; D may be TRBD1 (5 bases). The germline V gene encodes CDR1 GTSNPN and CDR2 SVGIG (reference sequence). Between the trimmed V and J ends, which lost 3 bases and 9 bases, there was a span of 9 bases. The length of the CDR3 is 11 residues. This CDR3 is CAWRGAGPQHF. In nucleotides, the CDR3 is TGTGCCTGGAGAGGGGCAGGGCCCCAGCATTTT.

The gene calls are TRBV6-1 and TRBJ1-6; 12 bases map to TRBD1. Germline V gives CDR1 MNHNS, CDR2 SASEGT. This CDR3 contains 16 residues. The V and J ends lost 3 bases and 9 bases, in that order; junction bases with no gene match: 6. CDR3 in DNA: TGTGCCAGCAGTGATCGTCCGGGACAGGGGGCTTCACCCCTCCACTTT. Translated, it gives CASSDRPGQGASPLHF.

CDR3 bases: TGCGCCAGCAGCCAAGTTAAAGTCCCTGATCCCTACGAGCAGTACTTC. As protein: CASSQVKVPDPYEQYF. V usage is TRBV4-3 and J usage is TRBJ2-7; D call uncertain. CDR1 and CDR2 from the germline V gene are LGHNA and YSLEER. V lost 1 base to trimming and J lost 2 bases, with 15 bases between them. The CDR3 runs 16 residues.

This clone was observed a few times. This sequence joins TRBV25-1 and TRBJ2-5; no firm D call. Deletions cut 0 bases from V and 2 bases from J, with 7 bases between. The CDR3 is 14 residues long. Per germline, CDR1 MGHDK and CDR2 SYGVNS. CDR3 coding DNA: TGTGCCAGCAGTGAATATGTGACACAAGAGACCCAGTACTTC. Residues: CASSEYVTQETQYF.

The chain couples TRBV11-3 to TRBJ2-1, with 8 bases identical to TRBD1. V dropped 5 bases and J dropped 8; count of bases not matched to a gene: 11. CDR1 SGHNT and CDR2 YENEEA come from the germline V gene. The CDR3 spans 15 residues. The CDR3 DNA sequence: TGTGCCAGCAGCCCCCGACAGGGGATGAGCGATGAGCAGTTCTTC. Protein: CASSPRQGMSDEQFF.

This sequence joins TRBV10-3 and TRBJ2-2, with D possibly matching TRBD1 (5 bases). The CDR3 spans 14 residues. CDR1 and CDR2 (germline): ENHRY, SYGVKD. V was cut by 7 bases and J by 0 bases, with 9 bases left in between. The CDR3: CAIKGHANTGELFF. The DNA of the CDR3 is TGTGCCATCAAAGGACACGCGAACACCGGGGAGCTGTTTTTT.

The J gene is TRBJ1-3, the V gene TRBV15; possibly TRBD1 for D (6 bases). V gave up 0 bases and J gave up 4 bases, with 13 bases separating them. Germline V gene lookup returns CDR1 LNHNV and CDR2 YYDKDF (reference sequence). This CDR3 contains 16 residues. In DNA, the CDR3 is TGTGCCACCAGCAGAGAAGGGGGGCTAAAAGGAAACACCATATATTTT. It is translated as CATSREGGLKGNTIYF. Combining the CDR3 with reference TRBV15 and TRBJ1-3 gives the whole variable domain DAMVIQNPRYQVTQFGKPVTLSCSQTLNHNVMYWYQQKSSQAPKLLFHYYDKDFNNEADTPDNFQSRRPNTSFCFLDIRSPGLGDTAMYLCATSREGGLKGNTIYFGEGSWLTVV.

The chain recombines TRBV30 with TRBJ1-3, with D unclear. V shed 0 bases and J shed 3 bases, with 18 bases lying between them. Germline V gene lookup returns CDR1 GTSNPN and CDR2 SVGIG (reference sequence). This CDR3 is 17 amino acids long. The CDR3 bases are TGTGCCTGGAGTGTTTTACCCCTGAACACAGATGGAAACACCATATATTTT. Its protein is CAWSVLPLNTDGNTIYF.

The chain uses TRBV10-3 and TRBJ2-3; tentative D call: TRBD2 (7 bases). The germline gives CDR1 ENHRY, CDR2 SYGVKD. CDR3 length: 20 amino acids. V was shortened by 0 bases and J by 1 base, with 23 bases between the two germline ends. The CDR3 DNA reads TGTGCCATCAGTGAGTCGTGGGTGACAGGAGACCGGGGGGGCACAGATACGCAGTATTTT. It codes for CAISESWVTGDRGGTDTQYF.

The chain employs TRBV19 and TRBJ1-5; 9 bases match TRBD1. The V segment lost 5 bases and the J segment 2 bases; nucleotides outside the gene matches: 10. Germline CDR1 LNHDA, CDR2 SQIVND (reference sequence). The length of the CDR3 is 17 residues. The CDR3 sequence is CASSAPTGGGGNQPQHF. Written as DNA, the CDR3 is TGTGCCAGTAGTGCCCCGACAGGGGGAGGTGGCAATCAGCCCCAGCATTTT.

V is TRBV7-8 and J is TRBJ1-1, with 9 bases identical to TRBD1. Germline lookup yields CDR1 SGHVS and CDR2 FQNEAQ. This CDR3 has 17 amino acids. With 5 bases clipped from V and 5 bases from J, the junction kept 15 bases outside the gene matches. The CDR3 coding sequence is TGTGCCAGCAGCCATCGGGGACAGGGCGTAGCGGGGACTGAAGCTTTCTTT. Translating gives CASSHRGQGVAGTEAFF.

The chain recombines TRBV13 with TRBJ2-7; tentatively, D is TRBD1 (7 bases). CDR1 is PRHDT, CDR2 FYEKMQ, per germline (reference sequence). The CDR3 spans 16 residues. The V end was cut by 2 bases, the J end by 5 bases, with 19 bases between. In DNA form, the CDR3 reads TGTGCCAGCAGCTTAAACCCGACAGGGAGGATTCACGAGCAGTACTTC. Translated, it gives CASSLNPTGRIHEQYF.

This clone counts as medium-sized. The V call is TRBV4-3, the J call TRBJ1-3; unclear D gene. V gave up 0 bases and J gave up 4 bases, with 7 bases separating them. This CDR3 has 14 amino acids. Looked up from germline, CDR1 is LGHNA and CDR2 is YSLEER. The CDR3 is CASSQDWQGNTIYF. As DNA, the CDR3 is TGCGCCAGCAGCCAAGACTGGCAGGGAAACACCATATATTTT.

This clone was observed once. The V gene is TRBV7-2, the J gene TRBJ1-5; no clear D. The CDR3 extends over 14 amino acids. The V gene lost 4 bases and the J gene lost 2 bases, with 9 bases spanning the gap. The germline gives CDR1 SGHTA, CDR2 FQGNSA. In nucleotides, the CDR3 is TGTGCCAGCAGCTCCCGGGGTGGCAATCAGCCCCAGCATTTT. Amino acids: CASSSRGGNQPQHF.

The chain recombines TRBV6-5 with TRBJ2-7; D gene ambiguous. Germline CDR1 and CDR2: MNHEY and SVGAGI. This CDR3 region has 13 residues. Trimming left V 5 bases short and J 4 bases short, with 12 bases between. The CDR3 sequence: CASSHPTTYEQYF. The CDR3 nucleotides read TGTGCCAGCAGTCACCCTACTACTTACGAGCAGTACTTC.

V gene TRBV28 combines with J gene TRBJ2-7; 10 bases match TRBD2. Per germline, CDR1 MDHEN and CDR2 SYDVKM. The CDR3 spans 15 residues. V lost 3 bases, J lost 3 bases, and 5 bases stayed unmatched. The CDR3 region is CASSFGTSGVYEQYF. The CDR3 nucleotides are TGTGCCAGCAGTTTTGGCACTAGCGGGGTCTACGAGCAGTACTTC. The full variable domain, in which reference TRBV28 and TRBJ2-7 provide the parts outside the CDR3, is DVKVTQSSRYLVKRTGEKVFLECVQDMDHENMFWYRQDPGLGLRLIYFSYDVKMKEKGDIPEGYSVSREKKERFSLILESASTNQTSMYLCASSFGTSGVYEQYFGPGTRLTVT.

The rearrangement links TRBV19 to TRBJ2-3, with TRBD2 matching 15 bases. The CDR3 loop spans 19 amino acids. Germline V gene sequence: CDR1 LNHDA, CDR2 SQIVND (reference sequence). With V trimmed by 8 bases and J by 2 bases, 14 bases remained unmatched. CDR3 sequence: CASSSGTSGGRLITDTQYF. In DNA, the CDR3 is TGTGCCAGTTCTTCCGGGACTAGCGGGGGGCGTCTAATCACAGATACGCAGTATTTT.

V is TRBV5-4 and J is TRBJ1-2; D ambiguous. The germline V and J ends were trimmed by 0 bases and 0 bases, with 12 bases remaining between them. The CDR3 length is 16 residues. Germline lookup yields CDR1 SGHNT and CDR2 YYREEE (reference sequence). CDR3 DNA: TGTGCCAGCAGCTTGGGTTTGGGATATACTAACTATGGCTACACCTTC. It yields the protein CASSLGLGYTNYGYTF.

DNA for the CDR3: TGTGCCAGCATAGGGGACAGCCTGAACACCGGGGAGCTGTTTTTT. Translation: CASIGDSLNTGELFF. The chain links TRBV6-1 to TRBJ2-2, with 7 positions matching TRBD1. Germline-derived CDR1 and CDR2 are MNHNS and SASEGT. The CDR3 sequence is 15 residues long. The ends lost 7 bases at V and 1 base at J; junction bases unmatched: 6.